A selection of T cell receptor beta chains follows, all from one sample in a study of beta chain features in type 1 diabetes. The table came from immunoSEQ multiplex PCR; TCRdb's copy has only in-frame clones and leaves some out. The top ten hold 0.02% to 0.025% of the sample, which has 810,000 or so clones, 17% seen once. Specimen: naive CD4+ T cells from blood. Receptor source: a woman between 18 and 30 years old in good health. CDR3s include the opening cysteine and the closing phenylalanine or tryptophan. D genes are given only for firm matches. Clone size is shown for a subset of rows, as once, few, many or a class of expanded clone.

clone_size | j_call | d_call | v_call | cdr3_aa | cdr3_nt
NA | TRBJ2-2 | NA | TRBV14 | CASSHAQRPEAGELFF | TGTGCCAGCAGCCATGCCCAGCGCCCCGAGGCCGGGGAGCTGTTTTTT
few | TRBJ2-2 | NA | TRBV4-2 | CASSQEGRGPTGELFF | TGTGCCAGCAGCCAAGAGGGTCGGGGGCCCACCGGGGAGCTGTTTTTT
few | TRBJ2-7 | NA | TRBV28 | CASSQLTGSSYEQYF | TGTGCCAGCAGTCAACTGACAGGCAGCTCCTACGAGCAGTACTTC
few | TRBJ2-2 | TRBD1 | TRBV9 | CASSVAGQGASTGELFF | TGTGCCAGCAGCGTAGCTGGACAGGGTGCAAGCACCGGGGAGCTGTTTTTT
NA | TRBJ2-7 | NA | TRBV6-4 | CAISVESDEQYF | TGTGCCATCAGTGTAGAGTCCGACGAGCAGTACTTC
few | TRBJ2-1 | TRBD2 | TRBV10-3 | CATRVLAGGGDEQFF | TGTGCCACAAGGGTCCTAGCGGGAGGTGGGGATGAGCAGTTCTTC
NA | TRBJ1-1 | TRBD1 | TRBV18 | CASSPLTGGTEAFF | TGTGCCAGCTCACCGCTGACAGGGGGTACTGAAGCTTTCTTT
NA | TRBJ2-5 | NA | TRBV12-5 | CASGLSWETQYF | TGTGCTAGTGGTTTGAGCTGGGAGACCCAGTACTTC
NA | TRBJ1-3 | TRBD1 | TRBV10-3 | CAISPGGLSGNTIYF | TGTGCCATCAGTCCAGGGGGCCTCTCTGGAAACACCATATATTTT
NA | TRBJ2-1 | NA | TRBV19 | CASSMQFAGSDEQFF | TGTGCCAGTAGTATGCAGTTTGCGGGGAGCGATGAGCAGTTCTTC
NA | TRBJ1-1 | NA | TRBV7-9 | CASSSRHSVENTEAFF | TGTGCCAGCAGCTCACGACACTCGGTAGAGAACACTGAAGCTTTCTTT
NA | TRBJ2-1 | NA | TRBV7-3 | CASGQGSNNEQFF | TGTGCCAGCGGTCAGGGGAGCAACAATGAGCAGTTCTTC
NA | TRBJ2-5 | TRBD2 | TRBV5-4 | CASSSGRASQQETQYF | TGTGCCAGCAGCTCTGGGAGGGCTAGCCAACAAGAGACCCAGTACTTC
few | TRBJ2-5 | NA | TRBV18 | CASSPFSGTQETQYF | TGTGCCAGCTCACCATTCTCAGGGACCCAAGAGACCCAGTACTTC
few | TRBJ2-5 | NA | TRBV28 | CASSLATRRGETQYF | TGTGCCAGCAGTTTAGCCACAAGGCGAGGCGAGACCCAGTACTTC
NA | TRBJ2-2 | NA | TRBV7-2 | CASNPRWRAPGELFF | TGTGCCAGCAATCCAAGGTGGAGGGCGCCCGGGGAGCTGTTTTTT
NA | TRBJ2-3 | NA | TRBV14 | CASSLRQGTDTQYF | TGTGCCAGCAGCCTTCGACAGGGCACAGATACGCAGTATTTT
few | TRBJ2-3 | NA | TRBV10-3 | CAISLSHADTQYF | TGTGCCATATCACTGTCGCACGCAGATACGCAGTATTTT
few | TRBJ1-5 | NA | TRBV28 | CASSPRNQPQHF | TGTGCCAGCAGCCCTAGAAATCAGCCCCAGCATTTT
NA | TRBJ1-2 | NA | TRBV4-3 | CASSQAGRTLYGYTF | TGCGCCAGCAGCCAAGCCGGAAGGACCCTCTATGGCTACACCTTC
few | TRBJ1-3 | NA | TRBV27 | CASSRSWVLAGNTIYF | TGTGCCAGCAGTCGCTCGTGGGTGTTAGCTGGAAACACCATATATTTT
NA | TRBJ1-2 | NA | TRBV5-1 | CASSSSGTGYGYTF | TGCGCCAGCAGCTCCTCCGGGACTGGTTATGGCTACACCTTC
NA | TRBJ1-5 | NA | TRBV2 | CASKYRVHQPQHF | TGTGCCAGCAAATACAGGGTGCATCAGCCCCAGCATTTT
NA | TRBJ2-7 | TRBD2 | TRBV15 | CATSREAGGGYEQYF | TGTGCCACCAGCAGAGAAGCGGGAGGGGGGTACGAGCAGTACTTC
NA | TRBJ2-1 | NA | TRBV4-1 | CASSRTVLPNNEQFF | TGCGCCAGCAGCCGGACAGTTCTACCTAACAATGAGCAGTTCTTC
NA | TRBJ2-7 | TRBD1 | TRBV19 | CARQGDPTYEQYF | TGTGCCAGGCAGGGGGACCCGACCTACGAGCAGTACTTC
few | TRBJ2-1 | NA | TRBV25-1 | CASTSGTNSYNEQFF | TGTGCCAGCACCTCCGGGACAAACTCCTACAATGAGCAGTTCTTC
NA | TRBJ2-4 | NA | TRBV5-5 | CASSLTVLKNIQYF | TGTGCCAGCAGCTTGACAGTCCTCAAAAACATTCAGTACTTC
few | TRBJ2-5 | NA | TRBV6-6 | CASSGGGVGETQYF | TGTGCCAGCAGTGGAGGGGGGGTTGGCGAGACCCAGTACTTC
NA | TRBJ2-3 | NA | TRBV7-3 | CASSPGASTDTQYF | TGTGCCAGCAGCCCAGGAGCTAGCACAGATACGCAGTATTTT
few | TRBJ1-2 | NA | TRBV7-2 | CASSLRTANGYTF | TGTGCCAGCAGTTTAAGGACAGCAAATGGCTACACCTTC
few | TRBJ1-2 | TRBD1 | TRBV9 | CASSGDRGRASNYGYTF | TGTGCCAGCAGCGGTGACAGGGGGCGCGCGTCTAACTATGGCTACACCTTC
NA | TRBJ2-7 | NA | TRBV9 | CASSVGAVSSYEQYF | TGTGCCAGCAGCGTAGGGGCGGTTAGCTCCTACGAGCAGTACTTC
few | TRBJ1-1 | TRBD1 | TRBV6-5 | CASSPRGTGLVTAFF | TGTGCCAGCAGCCCCCGGGGGACAGGATTGGTTACGGCTTTCTTT
few | TRBJ2-1 | NA | TRBV7-9 | CASSSGRSNEQFF | TGTGCCAGCTCGTCAGGCAGGTCCAATGAGCAGTTCTTC
NA | TRBJ2-1 | NA | TRBV4-1 | CASSQLALDDEQFF | TGCGCCAGCAGCCAATTGGCCCTGGATGACGAGCAGTTCTTC
few | TRBJ2-1 | NA | TRBV7-2 | CASSQSWGSSYNEQFF | TGTGCCAGCAGCCAGAGTTGGGGAAGCTCCTACAATGAGCAGTTCTTC
few | TRBJ2-7 | NA | TRBV7-2 | CASSLEARGYEQYF | TGTGCCAGCAGCTTAGAGGCCAGGGGCTACGAGCAGTACTTC
NA | TRBJ2-2 | NA | TRBV21-1 | CASSKGRSPPVTGELFF | TGTGCCAGCAGCAAAGGGAGGAGCCCCCCCGTAACCGGGGAGCTGTTTTTT
NA | TRBJ2-7 | TRBD1 | TRBV28 | CASSLSDRGPYEQYF | TGTGCCAGCAGTTTATCGGACAGGGGACCTTACGAGCAGTACTTC
few | TRBJ2-5 | NA | TRBV5-1 | CASSLRNQETQYF | TGCGCCAGCAGCTTGCGGAACCAAGAGACCCAGTACTTC
NA | TRBJ2-5 | NA | TRBV9 | CASSVGRARETQYF | TGTGCCAGCAGCGTAGGTAGGGCCAGAGAGACCCAGTACTTC
few | TRBJ2-2 | NA | TRBV9 | CASSVVVNTGELFF | TGTGCCAGCAGCGTAGTTGTCAACACCGGGGAGCTGTTTTTT
NA | TRBJ2-3 | NA | TRBV5-1 | CASSLEVFSDTQYF | TGCGCCAGCAGCTTGGAGGTGTTTTCAGATACGCAGTATTTT
few | TRBJ2-7 | TRBD1 | TRBV14 | CASSAGTGGRYEQYF | TGTGCCAGCAGCGCCGGGACAGGGGGGAGGTACGAGCAGTACTTC
few | TRBJ2-3 | TRBD2 | TRBV15 | CATSREAGTSGADTQYF | TGTGCCACCAGCAGAGAAGCCGGGACTAGCGGGGCGGATACGCAGTATTTT
NA | TRBJ2-1 | NA | TRBV7-9 | CASSLMEVHEQFF | TGTGCCAGCAGCCTTATGGAAGTCCATGAGCAGTTCTTC
NA | TRBJ1-2 | NA | TRBV4-3 | CASSEVQGSHGYTF | TGCGCCAGCAGCGAAGTACAGGGTTCTCATGGCTACACCTTC
NA | TRBJ2-5 | NA | TRBV20-1 | CSAIQGETQYF | TGCAGTGCTATCCAGGGTGAGACCCAGTACTTC
few | TRBJ2-5 | NA | TRBV7-8 | CASSTRTEQETQYF | TGTGCCAGCAGCACTCGGACAGAACAAGAGACCCAGTACTTC
few | TRBJ2-3 | NA | TRBV7-2 | CASNRRTSTDTQYF | TGTGCCAGCAACAGGAGAACTAGCACAGATACGCAGTATTTT
few | TRBJ2-2 | TRBD2 | TRBV9 | CASSVGDLAGGSGELFF | TGTGCCAGCAGCGTAGGCGATCTAGCGGGGGGGTCCGGGGAGCTGTTTTTT
NA | TRBJ1-5 | NA | TRBV19 | CASSVGTSNQPQHF | TGTGCCAGTAGTGTGGGGACCAGCAATCAGCCCCAGCATTTT
few | TRBJ2-1 | TRBD2 | TRBV5-1 | CASSKLGLADGNEQFF | TGCGCCAGCTCAAAACTCGGACTAGCGGACGGCAATGAGCAGTTCTTC